This T cell receptor beta chain was found in a study of control samples from healthy donors and cancer patients. Per the germline V gene, CDR1 is MNHEY and CDR2 is SVGAGI. V dropped 7 bases and J dropped 2 bases, with 10 bases sitting between them. The CDR3 is made up of 13 amino acids. This clone has only one observation. TCRdb's table, derived via immunoSEQ multiplex PCR, lists solely in-frame clones and lacks some. The sample carries tens of thousands of clones, approximately 92% recorded once. This receptor was obtained from a man aged 40-55 years with colorectal cancer. Source material: PBMCs. The rearrangement joins TRBV6-5 to TRBJ2-3; D is ambiguous. The CDR3 reads CASMNTDTDTQYF. The CDR3, as DNA: TGTGCCAGCATGAATACAGACACAGATACGCAGTATTTT.